This T cell receptor (beta chain) was obtained from a study of CD8 T cells in Susac syndrome. With random hexamers, reverse transcription was performed on about 0.5 to 1 ug of RNA. TCRdb itself ran the immunoSEQ multiplex PCR reads through MiXCR, one entry per CDR3 protein. This table has around 180,000 distinct CDR3 sequences, under 95% appearing once. The germline CDR1 and CDR2 sequences are SGHTA and FQGNSA. Trimming took 1 base from V and 15 from J; bases not matched to a gene: 12. This CDR3 contains 15 residues. This rearrangement joins TRBV7-2 to TRBJ1-6, with TRBD1 matching 7 bases. The sample consisted of CD4+ T cells from PBMCs. The TCR was taken from a human donor with Susac syndrome. Written as DNA, the CDR3 is TGTGCCAGCAGCTTAGACAGGGGTGTTAGTATGGGCCTCCACTTT. This encodes CASSLDRGVSMGLHF.